This T cell receptor beta chain emerged from a study of radiation and T cells in renal cell carcinoma. Germline V CDR1 and CDR2: SGHAT, FQNNGV. The CDR3 extends over 14 amino acids. V lost 6 bases and J lost 8, with 14 bases in between. This clone was detected only a few times. Time point reported: blood 2 weeks post-SBRT. The treatment: 15 Gy SBRT to primary tumor, nephrectomy 4 weeks later. Radiation-treated patients gave blood at baseline, week 2 and week 4. Measured with immunoSEQ multiplex PCR; TCRdb has only the in-frame clones, and not every one. The data show more than 65,000 clones, 80% to 90% seen once.

The clonotype was recovered from a woman in her fifties or sixties with renal cell carcinoma. The specimen was blood, collected from a patient whose treatment included radiotherapy and nephrectomy. The genes are TRBV11-2 and TRBJ1-6; no firm D call. CDR3 region: CASRRVGLYSPLHF. DNA for the CDR3: TGTGCCAGCAGAAGAGTCGGGTTATATTCACCCCTCCACTTT.